One T cell receptor (beta chain) is described in this entry. The target antigen is unknown. The data stem from a study of shared clonotypes between healthy human individuals. General study results and limits: Limitation of the genetic and exposure-history diversity represented came from the few donors.

The data were produced by immunoSEQ multiplex PCR, yet TCRdb's version contains in-frame clones alone and is incomplete. The table records 850,000 to 1,100,000 clones, 60% to 85% of them present only once. CDR1 is GTSNPN and CDR2 is SVGIG in the germline V gene (reference sequence). Between the trimmed V and J ends, which lost 2 bases and 1 base, there was a span of 20 bases. CDR3 length: 17 amino acids. Sequenced input: memory CD4+ T cells from PBMCs. The subset here: CD45RA-negative fraction. The V call is TRBV30, the J call TRBJ1-1; perhaps TRBD1 as D (5 bases). This TCR was sampled from a man aged 18 to 35 in good health. Some clones in this sample may be carry-over from other donors' samples. The CDR3 sequence: CAWSPTPPGTGNTEAFF. The CDR3 DNA reads as TGTGCCTGGAGTCCGACCCCTCCCGGGACGGGGAACACTGAAGCTTTCTTT.